Each of the 28 T cell receptor beta chains below was sequenced from the same sample in a study of blood T cell repertoires in COVID-19. The protocol was immunoSEQ multiplex PCR, while the TCRdb copy is restricted to in-frame clones and leaves out a portion. This table has 400,000 or so clones, around nine tenths appearing once. The material sequenced was peripheral blood. The receptors stem from a woman aged 40-49 years with COVID-19, enrolled during active disease.

V and J are TRBV15 and TRBJ2-3, with TRBD2 as a possible D gene (7 bases). The V gene lost 7 bases and the J gene lost 2 bases, with 19 bases spanning the gap. The CDR3 length is 16 residues. Per germline, CDR1 LNHNV and CDR2 YYDKDF (reference sequence). The CDR3 loop is CATNRRGGPYTDTQYF. The CDR3 bases are TGTGCCACCAATCGAAGGGGGGGGCCATACACAGATACGCAGTATTTT.

J is TRBJ2-3 and V is TRBV29-1; D remains unclear. CDR1 and CDR2 (germline): SQVTM, ANQGSEA. The CDR3 is 12 amino acids. Trimming took off 7 bases at V and 2 bases at J, with 10 bases between the two ends. This chain's CDR3 is CSATGSTDTQYF. DNA for the CDR3: TGCAGCGCCACCGGGTCCACAGATACGCAGTATTTT.

The chain has TRBV27 and TRBJ2-7; TRBD1 matches 7 bases. This CDR3 is built from 15 residues. Germline V CDR1 and CDR2: MNHEY, SMNVEV (reference sequence). After removal of 7 bases from V and 4 bases from J, the junction contained 13 bases not matched to a gene. CDR3 loop: CASTIQGTYSYEQYF. The CDR3 DNA follows: TGTGCCAGCACAATACAGGGGACATACTCTTACGAGCAGTACTTC.

This sequence joins TRBV15 and TRBJ2-2; tentative D call: TRBD1 (6 bases). Trimming cost V 3 bases and J 5 bases, with 13 bases left between them. The germline V gene encodes CDR1 LNHNV and CDR2 YYDKDF (reference sequence). The CDR3 has 15 residues. The DNA of the CDR3 is TGTGCCACCAGCAGGGAACGAACAGGGACCGGGGAGCTGTTTTTT. Translated, it gives CATSRERTGTGELFF.

This clone was found a few times. J is TRBJ2-4 and V is TRBV5-6; D is perhaps TRBD1 (6 bases). Germline assignment: CDR1 SGHDT and CDR2 YYEEEE. The CDR3 loop spans 14 amino acids. V was cut by 1 base and J by 2 bases, with 7 bases left in between. CDR3 loop: CASSLQGTKNIQYF. DNA for the CDR3: TGTGCCAGCAGCTTGCAGGGGACCAAAAACATTCAGTACTTC.

The V gene is TRBV9, the J gene TRBJ1-4; D is uncertain. The CDR3 sequence is 15 residues long. The V gene lost 0 bases and the J gene lost 0 bases, with 6 bases spanning the gap. Germline loops: CDR1 SGDLS, CDR2 YYNGEE. The DNA for the CDR3 is TGTGCCAGCAGCGTAGGGGGAGCAACTAATGAAAAACTGTTTTTT. It encodes CASSVGGATNEKLFF.

This clone showed up just a few times. The gene calls are TRBV7-9 and TRBJ1-2; 9 nucleotides match TRBD1. J gave up 8 bases and V 5 bases, and 9 bases lay outside the gene matches. CDR1 and CDR2 from the germline V gene are SEHNR and FQNEAQ (reference sequence). This CDR3 is 14 amino acids long. This CDR3 is CASSRPGTGRGYTF. The CDR3 DNA follows: TGTGCCAGCAGCCGTCCCGGGACAGGGAGAGGCTACACCTTC.

The rearrangement uses TRBV27 and TRBJ2-1; maybe TRBD2 (6 bases). Germline lookup yields CDR1 MNHEY and CDR2 SMNVEV (reference sequence). The length of the CDR3 is 16 residues. Trimming took off 4 bases at V and 2 bases at J, with 15 bases between the two ends. The CDR3 spells CASSSPSGEAYNEQFF. The CDR3 DNA sequence: TGTGCCAGCAGTTCCCCCTCGGGAGAGGCCTACAATGAGCAGTTCTTC.

The chain joins TRBV19 to TRBJ1-5; 8 bases align to TRBD1. This CDR3 comprises 17 residues. CDR1 and CDR2 from the germline V gene are LNHDA and SQIVND (reference sequence). Trimming at V came to 4 bases and at J to 0 bases, leaving 8 bases not matched to a gene. The CDR3 reads CASSNRTGRYSNQPQHF. CDR3 nucleotides: TGTGCCAGTAGTAACAGGACAGGGCGGTATAGCAATCAGCCCCAGCATTTT.

This chain joins TRBV29-1 and TRBJ2-1; D not certain. The CDR3 is made up of 10 amino acids. CDR1 SQVTM and CDR2 ANQGSEA come from the germline V gene. V lost 7 bases, J lost 8 bases, and 9 bases lay in between. CDR3 sequence (DNA): TGCAGCGCCGGTGCCCATGAGCAGTTCTTC. Translating it yields CSAGAHEQFF.

DNA of the CDR3: TGTGCCAGTAGTCTATCAACAGGGTCAAGGTTTTACGAGCAGTACTTC. This sequence encodes CASSLSTGSRFYEQYF. This chain joins TRBV19 and TRBJ2-7; a weak D match, TRBD1 (6 bases). In germline, CDR1 is LNHDA, CDR2 SQIVND (reference sequence). V lost 5 bases, J lost 4 bases, and 21 bases lay in between. The CDR3 consists of 16 residues. The full variable domain, completed using reference TRBV19 and TRBJ2-7, is DGGITQSPKYLFRKEGQNVTLSCEQNLNHDAMYWYRQDPGQGLRLIYYSQIVNDFQKGDIAEGYSVSREKKESFPLTVTSAQKNPTAFYLCASSLSTGSRFYEQYFGPGTRLTVT.

The chain joins TRBV18 to TRBJ2-7; the D gene is possibly TRBD2 (5 bases). V was cut by 2 bases and J by 5 bases, with 13 bases left in between. CDR1 KGHSH and CDR2 LQKENI come from the germline V gene. The CDR3 is 14 amino acids. The CDR3 is CASSPLREGDEQYF. CDR3 bases: TGTGCCAGCTCACCATTGAGAGAGGGAGACGAGCAGTACTTC.

J is TRBJ1-1 and V is TRBV28, with D maybe TRBD1 (5 bases). Per germline, CDR1 MDHEN and CDR2 SYDVKM. V was trimmed by 3 bases and J by 7 bases, leaving 12 bases between them. The CDR3 consists of 13 residues. Here the CDR3 DNA reads TGTGCCAGCAGTTTGTACTCCCAGGGTGAAGCTTTCTTT. Translating it yields CASSLYSQGEAFF.

The V call is TRBV4-1, the J call TRBJ2-2; D unclear. Germline CDR1 reads MGHRA; CDR2 reads YSYEKL. The CDR3 is made up of 16 amino acids. V dropped 0 bases and J dropped 4 bases, with 12 bases sitting between them. The CDR3 nucleotides read TGCGCCAGCAGCCAAGATCGCCAGGTGATCACCGGGGAGCTGTTTTTT. It translates to CASSQDRQVITGELFF.

This clone has only a few counts. The rearrangement links TRBV4-1 to TRBJ2-1, with 8 bases fitting TRBD2. The CDR3 is made up of 19 amino acids. CDR1 is MGHRA and CDR2 is YSYEKL in the germline V gene. Unmatched junction bases numbered 10, after V lost 0 bases and J lost 0 bases. The CDR3 DNA reads as TGCGCCAGCAGCCAAGAGGCCACTCAGAGCGGGAGCTCCTACAATGAGCAGTTCTTC. Amino acids: CASSQEATQSGSSYNEQFF.

The chain links TRBV7-6 to TRBJ2-1, with a weak D call TRBD1 (5 bases). The germline V gene has CDR1 SGHVS and CDR2 FNYEAQ. Trimming removed 5 bases at V and 0 bases at J, with 11 bases between. This CDR3 region has 15 residues. The CDR3 coding sequence is TGTGCCAGCAGCCCCCAGGGTCCCTCCTACAATGAGCAGTTCTTC. Residues: CASSPQGPSYNEQFF.

This chain links TRBV3-1 (or the pseudogene TRBV3-2) with TRBJ1-1; the match to TRBD1 covers 10 bases. After removal of 3 bases from V and 4 bases from J, the junction contained 5 bases not matched to a gene. The CDR3 sequence is 15 residues long. Germline CDR1 reads LGHDT; CDR2 reads YNNKEL (reference sequence). The CDR3 DNA reads as TGTGCCAGCAGCCACCGGACAGGGGGGCGCACTGAAGCTTTCTTT. This gives the protein CASSHRTGGRTEAFF.

This clone was seen only once. Here the CDR3 reads CASSPGGVYYEQYF. The CDR3 DNA sequence: TGTGCCAGCAGCCCGGGGGGGGTATACTACGAGCAGTACTTC. V gene TRBV7-2 combines with J gene TRBJ2-7, with 8 bases identical to TRBD2. With 5 bases clipped from V and 3 bases from J, the junction kept 6 bases outside the gene matches. The V gene's germline CDR1 is SGHTA and CDR2 FQGNSA. CDR3 length equals 14 residues.

This sequence joins TRBV24-1 and TRBJ2-2, with D hard to call. Germline-derived CDR1 and CDR2 are KGHDR and SFDVKD. CDR3 length equals 16 residues. With 0 bases removed from V and 0 bases from J, the gap between germline ends came to 7 bases. CDR3 sequence reads: CATSDLGVANTGELFF. In nucleotides, the CDR3 is TGTGCCACCAGTGATTTGGGAGTTGCGAACACCGGGGAGCTGTTTTTT.

J is TRBJ2-3 and V is TRBV2; TRBD1 might be the D (5 bases). In germline, CDR1 is SNHLY, CDR2 FYNNEI. V lost 5 bases to trimming and J lost 6 bases, with 18 bases between them. The CDR3 is 15 residues long. CDR3 amino acids: CASSSFEQGIDTQYF. The CDR3 nucleotides read TGTGCCAGCAGTTCGTTTGAGCAGGGTATTGATACGCAGTATTTT.

This clone was seen once. The chain links TRBV5-1 to TRBJ2-2; 12 bases are a match to TRBD1. This CDR3 is built from 14 residues. Germline lookup yields CDR1 SGHRS and CDR2 YFSETQ. J lost 6 bases, V lost 7 bases, and 4 bases had no gene match. CDR3 in amino acids: CASGDRGPSGELFF. CDR3 coding DNA: TGCGCCAGCGGGGACAGGGGGCCGTCCGGGGAGCTGTTTTTT.

The rearrangement joins TRBV24-1 to TRBJ1-5; tentative D call: TRBD1 (5 bases). The germline CDR1 and CDR2 sequences are KGHDR and SFDVKD. V was clipped by 3 bases and J by 4 bases, with 9 bases between them. The length of the CDR3 is 14 residues. CDR3 amino acids: CATSDEQVNQPQHF. The CDR3 DNA is TGTGCCACCAGTGATGAACAGGTAAATCAGCCCCAGCATTTT.

This sequence joins TRBV15 and TRBJ1-2, with D possibly being TRBD1 (5 bases). V gave up 2 bases and J gave up 2 bases, with 15 bases separating them. This CDR3 contains 16 residues. The germline gives CDR1 LNHNV, CDR2 YYDKDF (reference sequence). CDR3 region: CATSRKGDRPNYGYTF. Here the CDR3 DNA reads TGTGCCACCAGCAGAAAGGGCGACAGACCAAACTATGGCTACACCTTC.

The rearrangement joins TRBV30 to TRBJ1-4; TRBD1 aligns across 8 bases. Trimming cost V 0 bases and J 8 bases; bases outside gene matches: 8. The CDR3 is 15 residues long. CDR1 and CDR2 from the germline V gene are GTSNPN and SVGIG (reference sequence). CDR3 region: CAWSVIGQGREKLFF. CDR3 nucleotides: TGTGCCTGGAGTGTAATTGGACAGGGAAGAGAAAAACTGTTTTTT.

The chain links TRBV2 to TRBJ1-5, with TRBD1 identical over 7 bases. The J segment lost 0 bases and the V segment lost 6 bases, leaving 5 bases of the junction unmatched. The CDR3 is 15 amino acids. Germline-derived CDR1 and CDR2 are SNHLY and FYNNEI. DNA of the CDR3: TGTGCCAGCAGCGGACAGGTCTCTAGCAATCAGCCCCAGCATTTT. It codes for CASSGQVSSNQPQHF.

The rearrangement joins TRBV2 to TRBJ2-5; 10 bases align to TRBD1. Looked up from germline, CDR1 is SNHLY and CDR2 is FYNNEI. This CDR3 has 14 amino acids. With 4 bases clipped from V and 5 bases from J, the junction kept 4 bases outside the gene matches. The CDR3 DNA is TGTGCCAGCAGTGGACCGGGACAGGGGGAGACCCAGTACTTC. Amino acid sequence: CASSGPGQGETQYF.

The chain employs TRBV3-1 (or the pseudogene TRBV3-2) and TRBJ1-1, with D possibly matching TRBD1 (5 bases). V lost 4 bases, J lost 2 bases, and 11 bases lay in between. Germline loops: CDR1 LGHDT, CDR2 YNNKEL (reference sequence). The CDR3 totals 14 residues. The CDR3 sequence: CASSRAGINTEAFF. The CDR3 DNA reads as TGTGCCAGCAGCCGGGCAGGGATCAACACTGAAGCTTTCTTT.

The chain is built from TRBV28 and TRBJ1-1; a possible D gene is TRBD1 (5 bases). CDR1 MDHEN and CDR2 SYDVKM come from the germline V gene. This CDR3 spans 15 amino acids. V was shortened by 8 bases and J by 1 base, with 17 bases between the two germline ends. CDR3 region: CASCSTQETNTEAFF. The CDR3 coding sequence is TGTGCCAGCTGTAGTACACAGGAGACGAACACTGAAGCTTTCTTT. Together with reference TRBV28 and TRBJ1-1, the CDR3 gives the full variable domain: DVKVTQSSRYLVKRTGEKVFLECVQDMDHENMFWYRQDPGLGLRLIYFSYDVKMKEKGDIPEGYSVSREKKERFSLILESASTNQTSMYLCASCSTQETNTEAFFGQGTRLTVV.